The rows below give T cell receptor beta chains drawn from one sample of a study of monozygotic twins with inflammatory bowel disease. TCRdb re-called the 5' RACE reads, yielding one record per CDR3 amino acid sequence without DNA. Here the sample table reports approximately 120,000 distinct CDR3 sequences. Sequenced sample: blood. The receptors come from a human donor with ulcerative colitis or Crohn's disease, or a healthy co-twin of an affected twin (not recorded which). CDR3s include the opening cysteine and the closing phenylalanine or tryptophan.

length: 14
J: TRBJ2-5
V: TRBV5-1
CDR3: CASSSGQVEETQYF

length: 14
J: TRBJ2-7
V: TRBV29-1
CDR3: CSVKISQNSYEQYF

length: 17
J: TRBJ2-5
V: TRBV7-2
CDR3: CASSLTLGQGAQETQYF

length: 14
J: TRBJ1-6
V: TRBV3-1
CDR3: CASSPGITLAPLHF

length: 18
J: TRBJ2-1
V: TRBV11-1
CDR3: CASSWHSGTSGMWNEQFF

length: 14
J: TRBJ2-5
V: TRBV20-1
CDR3: CSALSGGDQETQYF

length: 16
J: TRBJ1-4
V: TRBV5-6
CDR3: CASSPMVIQGDEKLFF

length: 13
J: TRBJ1-1
V: TRBV12-3/TRBV12-4
CDR3: CASSWGTARKAFF

length: 16
J: TRBJ2-2
V: TRBV25-1
CDR3: CASSPSRSGSTGELFF

length: 15
J: TRBJ1-3
V: TRBV5-1
CDR3: CASSRDRGDGNTIYF

length: 14
J: TRBJ1-3
V: TRBV5-1
CDR3: CTSSRGTDGNTIYF

length: 14
J: TRBJ1-2
V: TRBV7-9
CDR3: CASSPSSPNYGYTF

length: 14
J: TRBJ2-2
V: TRBV7-3
CDR3: CASSPTRGAGELFF

length: 15
J: TRBJ2-1
V: TRBV7-2
CDR3: CASSSGTSGIYEQFF

length: 12
J: TRBJ2-1
V: TRBV20-1
CDR3: CSARRADNEQFF

length: 17
J: TRBJ1-6
V: TRBV5-5
CDR3: CASSLERRGADNSPLHF

length: 16
J: TRBJ2-1
V: TRBV9
CDR3: CASSVQSGGPYNEQFF

length: 12
J: TRBJ1-1
V: TRBV12-5
CDR3: CASGRVGREAFF

length: 16
J: TRBJ2-1
V: TRBV20-1
CDR3: CSARSLGAGGFNEQFF

length: 13
J: TRBJ2-5
V: TRBV20-1
CDR3: CSASRAPLGTQYF

length: 15
J: TRBJ1-2
V: TRBV24-1
CDR3: CATSDSGQGNYGYTF

length: 14
J: TRBJ2-7
V: TRBV30
CDR3: CAWSVRWPGYEQYF

length: 15
J: TRBJ2-1
V: TRBV4-3
CDR3: CASSQLATRGNEQFF

length: 15
J: TRBJ1-5
V: TRBV5-5
CDR3: CASSWESGENQPQHF

length: 17
J: TRBJ1-3
V: TRBV7-2
CDR3: CASSSQQGVSSGNTIYF

length: 14
J: TRBJ1-4
V: TRBV7-2
CDR3: CASSLDRGNEKLFF

length: 16
J: TRBJ2-7
V: TRBV5-6
CDR3: CASSLFRDGITYEQYF

length: 17
J: TRBJ2-1
V: TRBV5-6
CDR3: CASSPGEGPSSYNEQFF

length: 14
J: TRBJ2-5
V: TRBV12-3/TRBV12-4
CDR3: CASTWGGAIETQYF

length: 14
J: TRBJ2-7
V: TRBV5-1
CDR3: CASSPLAGVYEQYF

length: 14
J: TRBJ2-7
V: TRBV19
CDR3: CASSIRDSSYEQYF

length: 14
J: TRBJ1-2
V: TRBV5-8
CDR3: CASRQVRQTYGYTF

length: 15
J: TRBJ1-1
V: TRBV2
CDR3: CASSVGARSNTEAFF

length: 13
J: TRBJ1-1
V: TRBV20-1
CDR3: CSAEKVRDTEAFF

length: 14
J: TRBJ2-4
V: TRBV20-1
CDR3: CSAPQVGDKNIQYF

length: 15
J: TRBJ2-1
V: TRBV5-4
CDR3: CASSNTGTPFDEQFF

length: 11
J: TRBJ2-5
V: TRBV29-1
CDR3: CSVELGETQYF

length: 14
J: TRBJ1-4
V: TRBV20-1
CDR3: CSARAGGNNEKLFF

length: 14
J: TRBJ1-4
V: TRBV20-1
CDR3: CSARGTGGNEKLFF

length: 11
J: TRBJ1-1
V: TRBV18
CDR3: CASSGSQGAFF

length: 11
J: TRBJ2-1
V: TRBV27
CDR3: CASRNYNEQFF

length: 15
J: TRBJ2-1
V: TRBV6-2/TRBV6-3
CDR3: CASSFSSDSGNEQFF

length: 16
J: TRBJ2-7
V: TRBV19
CDR3: CASSIDPSEGRNEQYF

length: 15
J: TRBJ1-6
V: TRBV5-4
CDR3: CASSLEGQGNSPLHF

length: 16
J: TRBJ2-7
V: TRBV14
CDR3: CASSQDGTGRVHEQYF

length: 15
J: TRBJ2-7
V: TRBV15
CDR3: CATSRDPGGSYEQYF

length: 14
J: TRBJ1-4
V: TRBV11-2
CDR3: CASSLGATNGKLFF

length: 14
J: TRBJ2-1
V: TRBV20-1
CDR3: CSASSGWGTNEQFF

length: 15
J: TRBJ2-1
V: TRBV4-2
CDR3: CASSQRQSGNNEQFF

length: 16
J: TRBJ1-1
V: TRBV4-2
CDR3: CASSQDKGGRVAEAFF

length: 14
J: TRBJ1-5
V: TRBV2
CDR3: CASGQGGGNQPQHF

length: 16
J: TRBJ1-6
V: TRBV6-5
CDR3: CASSSLPGAANSPLHF

length: 17
J: TRBJ2-1
V: TRBV4-2
CDR3: CASSQDRAQSSYNEQFF